Each of the 9 T cell receptor beta chains below was sequenced from the same sample in a study of Graves' ophthalmopathy and Graves' hyperthyroidism. Scientists amplified the TCR beta CDR3 regions from RNA transcripts. The library came from an HTBI-primed first-round RT-PCR and a second-round multiplex PCR. TCRdb reanalysed the multiplex PCR reads using MiXCR and keeps one entry per CDR3 protein. The table lists 740,000 or so distinct CDR3 sequences, 35% to 50% of them singletons. The sample comprised peripheral blood. The source is an adult man with Graves' ophthalmopathy.

This chain joins TRBV5-1 and TRBJ1-1; D perhaps matches TRBD1 (6 bases). V was shortened by 4 bases and J by 7 bases, with 11 bases between the two germline ends. CDR1 and CDR2 (germline): SGHRS, YFSETQ. There are 12 residues in the CDR3. The CDR3 DNA reads TGCGCCAGCAGCCCAACAGGGATTGAAGCTTTCTTT. It is translated as CASSPTGIEAFF.

This clonotype has a count of ten or more. The chain has TRBV7-9 and TRBJ1-4; 7 positions agree with TRBD1. Germline values: CDR1 SEHNR, CDR2 FQNEAQ (reference sequence). The CDR3 consists of 14 residues. V dropped 5 bases and J dropped 8; count of bases not matched to a gene: 8. The CDR3 DNA follows: TGTGCCAGCAGCCGACGACAGGGTCGGGAAAAACTGTTTTTT. Translation: CASSRRQGREKLFF.

In the case of this clonotype: A much more abundant neighbour one base away suggests this may be a read error. The J gene is TRBJ1-5, the V gene TRBV24-1; D call uncertain. The CDR3 consists of 13 residues. The V gene's germline CDR1 is KGHDR and CDR2 SFDVKD. DNA of the CDR3: TGTGTCAGCAGTTACTGGGCTGGTCAGCCCCAGCATTTT. It specifies CVSSYWAGQPQHF.

Concerning this clonotype: One end of the junction does not line up with germline, which may come from a read error. The CDR3 is CASSLNRPKPFERYF. The CDR3 DNA reads as TGTGCCAGCAGCCTCAATCGACCCAAGCCCTTCGAGCGGTACTTC. The rearrangement uses TRBV7-9 and TRBJ2-7, with D unclear. From germline, CDR1 is SEHNR and CDR2 FQNEAQ (reference sequence). The CDR3 sequence is 15 residues long.

V gene TRBV25-1 combines with J gene TRBJ1-1; D ambiguous. CDR3 length: 16 residues. From germline, CDR1 is MGHDK and CDR2 SYGVNS. V was trimmed by 4 bases and J by 5 bases, leaving 20 bases between them. The CDR3 DNA reads as TGTGCCAGCAGTGCTAGGAATACAGCAGGTTGGACTGAAGCTTTCTTT. Translated, it gives CASSARNTAGWTEAFF.

This clonotype has more than one count but fewer than ten. This chain joins TRBV10-3 and TRBJ2-2; D unresolved. This CDR3 contains 11 residues. Germline-derived CDR1 and CDR2 are ENHRY and SYGVKD. Trimming took 10 bases from V and 2 from J, leaving 5 bases between them. CDR3 DNA sequence: TGTGCCACCTCCAACACCGGGGAGCTGTTTTTT. Translation gives CATSNTGELFF.

Many counts were recorded for this clonotype. CDR3 coding DNA: TGTGCCAGCAGCGTACTGCACACTGAAGCTTTCTTT. Protein product: CASSVLHTEAFF. The rearrangement joins TRBV2 to TRBJ1-1, with no clear D. Between the trimmed V and J ends, which lost 6 bases and 3 bases, there was a span of 8 bases. Germline values: CDR1 SNHLY, CDR2 FYNNEI. The CDR3 has 12 amino acids.

This clonotype was seen a handful of times. Written as DNA, the CDR3 is TGTGCCAGCAGCCAAGTTACTGGCAATCAGCCCCAGCATTTT. It translates to CASSQVTGNQPQHF. The chain couples TRBV2 to TRBJ1-5, with D unclear. The V gene's germline CDR1 is SNHLY and CDR2 FYNNEI. This CDR3 has 14 amino acids. The V end lost 6 bases, the J end lost 2 bases, and 11 bases lay between the germline ends.

Regarding this clonotype: This CDR3 fails to terminate in the conserved phenylalanine or tryptophan, so it likely reflects a read error. The chain uses TRBV7-3 and TRBJ1-1, with 7 nucleotides matching TRBD1. CDR1 is SGHTA and CDR2 is FQGTGA in the germline V gene. V dropped 4 bases and J dropped 5; count of bases not matched to a gene: 1. This CDR3 spans 12 amino acids. The CDR3 nucleotides read TGTGCCAGCAGCTCGACAGGGACTGAAGCTTTCTCT. Protein sequence: CASSSTGTEAFS.